This paragraph covers one T cell receptor (beta chain) sequence. Antigen unknown. The data belong to a study of immune evolution from preneoplasia to lung adenocarcinoma. Notes on the study in general: Top clone share appeared to fall from AAH through AIS, MIA, adenocarcinoma.

The CDR3 is made up of 13 amino acids. V was cut by 0 bases and J by 4 bases, with 6 bases left in between. Germline V gene data show CDR1 as LNHNV and CDR2 as YYDKDF (reference sequence). Libraries were prepared by immunoSEQ multiplex PCR; TCRdb keeps only in-frame clonotypes and omits some of them. The sample has approximately 7,200 clones, 77% seen once. Source material: FFPE lung adenocarcinoma in situ tissue. The source of this sequence is a person aged 55 to 79 with lung adenocarcinoma. This chain joins TRBV15 and TRBJ1-2; no clear D. In DNA, the CDR3 is TGTGCCACCAGCAGAGAGGGCGTCTATGGCTACACCTTC. It codes for CATSREGVYGYTF.